What follows describes a single T cell receptor (beta chain). This sample was included in a study of blood T cell repertoires in COVID-19. In the study overall: Material from acute and convalescent COVID-19 was sourced from the United States, Italy and Spain. Sources were T cells, B-cell-depleted T cells, or PBMCs; the material itself was cDNA or gDNA.

With 6 bases removed from V and 4 bases from J, the gap between germline ends came to 15 bases. The germline V gene has CDR1 SNHLY and CDR2 FYNNEI. The length of the CDR3 is 14 residues. In the authors' methods: Estimation of nucleated cell counts relied on the amplification of reference gene primers. The assay was immunoSEQ multiplex PCR, and TCRdb's table has in-frame clones only and misses some. That table gives V, J and clone size, and the DNA gave D and trimming. The data hold under 130,000 clones, with about three quarters observed a single time. The TCR was taken from a man aged 80 or over with acute or convalescent COVID-19. The source material was peripheral blood. The gene calls are TRBV2 and TRBJ2-5, with a weak D call TRBD1 (5 bases). The CDR3 coding sequence is TGTGCCAGCAGACCCGAAGGGGTGGCAGAGACCCAGTACTTC. Its translation is CASRPEGVAETQYF.